These 3 T cell receptor beta chains were all obtained from the same sample, sequenced in a study of T-cell reconstitution after alpha-beta-depleted transplantation in children. TCRbeta library preparation incorporated unique molecular identifiers. MiXCR was run by TCRdb on the PCR reads, yielding one entry per CDR3 protein. The data show about 500,000 distinct CDR3 sequences, roughly 33% seen once. The specimen was PBMCs from the stem cell graft donor, collected from the stem cell graft. These receptor sequences come from a human donor who donated a stem cell graft to a child with aplastic anemia.

The rearrangement links TRBV6-1 to TRBJ2-2; 8 nucleotides align to TRBD1. The trim removed 3 bases at V and 6 bases at J, leaving 6 bases unmatched. This CDR3 has 15 amino acids. The germline V gene encodes CDR1 MNHNS and CDR2 SASEGT. The CDR3 spells CASSERDRRAGELFF. DNA for the CDR3: TGTGCCAGCAGTGAGAGGGACAGGCGAGCCGGGGAGCTGTTTTTT.

This clonotype was recorded at least ten times. V usage is TRBV20-1 and J usage is TRBJ2-5; 8 nucleotides line up with TRBD1. This CDR3 has 15 amino acids. CDR1 and CDR2 (germline): DFQATT, SNEGSKA (reference sequence). The V and J ends lost 3 bases and 5 bases, in that order; junction bases with no gene match: 11. In DNA, the CDR3 is TGCAGTGCTAGTAGGGGACAGGTTCTCTGGGAGACCCAGTACTTC. As protein: CSASRGQVLWETQYF.

This clonotype was counted once. V usage is TRBV28 and J usage is TRBJ2-2; 7 positions agree with TRBD2. CDR1 MDHEN and CDR2 SYDVKM come from the germline V gene. This CDR3 comprises 17 residues. With 1 base clipped from V and 6 bases from J, the junction kept 11 bases outside the gene matches. CDR3 bases: TGTGCCAGCAGTTTATCGTGGAACAGCGGGACTCCCGGGGAGCTGTTTTTT. Translation: CASSLSWNSGTPGELFF.